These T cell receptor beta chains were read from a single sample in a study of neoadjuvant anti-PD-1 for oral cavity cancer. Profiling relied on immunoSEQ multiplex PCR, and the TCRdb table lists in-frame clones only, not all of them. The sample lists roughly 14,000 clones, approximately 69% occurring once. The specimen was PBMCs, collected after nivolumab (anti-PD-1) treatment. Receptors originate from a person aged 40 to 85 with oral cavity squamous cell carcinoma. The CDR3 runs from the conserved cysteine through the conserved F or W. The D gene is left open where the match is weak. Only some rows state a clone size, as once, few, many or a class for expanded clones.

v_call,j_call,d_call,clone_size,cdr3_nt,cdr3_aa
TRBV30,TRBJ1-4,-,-,TGTGCCTGGAGTGTCAGGGATAGGGATGAAAAACTGTTTTTT,CAWSVRDRDEKLFF
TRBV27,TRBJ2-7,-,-,TGTGCCAGCAGTTTAAAAGTGTTACCTGGCGAGCAGTACTTC,CASSLKVLPGEQYF
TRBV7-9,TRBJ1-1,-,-,TGTGCCAGCAGCTTAGCTCGAAGCGCTGGGGGGACTGAAGCTTTCTTT,CASSLARSAGGTEAFF
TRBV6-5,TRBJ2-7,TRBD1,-,TGTGCCAGCAGTCCCCTAGTGGGACAGGGTGACTTC,CASSPLVGQGDF
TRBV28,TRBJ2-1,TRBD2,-,TGTGCCAGCACCCCCGTGGGACTAGCGGGAGCATCCTACAATGAGCAGTTCTTC,CASTPVGLAGASYNEQFF
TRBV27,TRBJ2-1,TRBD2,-,TGTGCCAGCAGTCCCGGACTAGCGGGGATTTCTGAGCAGTTCTTC,CASSPGLAGISEQFF
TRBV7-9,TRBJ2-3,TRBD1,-,TGTGCCAGCAGCCCACCGACAGGGGGTCCAGATACGCAGTATTTT,CASSPPTGGPDTQYF
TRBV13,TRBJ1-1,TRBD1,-,TGTGCCAGCAGCTCCCCGGACCTACAGGGGGTCCCTGAAGCTTTCTTT,CASSSPDLQGVPEAFF
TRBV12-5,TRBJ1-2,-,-,TGTGCTAGTGGCCTCCCGGACAGTAACTATGGCTACACCTTC,CASGLPDSNYGYTF
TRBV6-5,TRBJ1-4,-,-,TGTGCCAGCAGTTACGGGGGGCGACGGGATGAAAAACTGTTTTTT,CASSYGGRRDEKLFF
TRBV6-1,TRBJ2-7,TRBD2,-,TGTGCCACCCGGGACTACTCCTACGAGCAGTACTTC,CATRDYSYEQYF
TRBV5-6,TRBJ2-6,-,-,TGTGCCAGCAGCTTGGAGAGGGGGGCTGGGGCCAACGTCCTGACTTTC,CASSLERGAGANVLTF
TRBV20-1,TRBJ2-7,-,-,TGCAGTGCCGCCACCTACGAGCAGTACTTC,CSAATYEQYF
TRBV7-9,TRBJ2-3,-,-,TGTGCCAGCAGCTTAGGCACAGGGTTCACAGATACGCAGTATTTT,CASSLGTGFTDTQYF
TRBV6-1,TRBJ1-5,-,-,TGTGCCAGCAGTGAAGCGGGAGGAGCTGGTAGGAGCAATCAGCCCCAGCATTTT,CASSEAGGAGRSNQPQHF
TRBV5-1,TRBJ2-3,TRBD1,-,TGTGCCAGCAAGATTCAGGGGGCTAGCACAGATACGCAGTATTTT,CASKIQGASTDTQYF
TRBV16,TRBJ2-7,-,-,TGTGCCAGCAGCCCCGCTGGGGACGAGCAGTACTTC,CASSPAGDEQYF
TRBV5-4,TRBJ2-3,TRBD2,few,TGTGCCAGCAGCTTTGGGGGGGAGGATACGCAGTATTTT,CASSFGGEDTQYF
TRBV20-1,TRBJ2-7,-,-,TGCAGTGCTAGAGACCCGTACGAGCAGTACTTC,CSARDPYEQYF
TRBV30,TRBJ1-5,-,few,TGTGCCTGGAGTGGGGGGAGCAATCAGCCCCAGCATTTT,CAWSGGSNQPQHF
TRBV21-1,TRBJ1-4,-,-,TGTGCCAGCAGCAAAGCCCTGGGCCCGGGACAGCTTCAAAAGGGCGAAAAACTGTTTTTT,CASSKALGPGQLQKGEKLFF
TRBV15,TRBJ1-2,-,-,TGTGCCACCAGCAGAGATGGGTGGGGGGGCAGCTATGGCTACACCTTC,CATSRDGWGGSYGYTF
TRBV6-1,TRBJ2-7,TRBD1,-,TGTGCCAGCAGTGACGGACAGGGGGCAGGAGAGCAGTACTTC,CASSDGQGAGEQYF
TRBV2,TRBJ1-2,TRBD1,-,TGTGCCAGCAGAGGACAGGGCTATGGCTACACCTTC,CASRGQGYGYTF
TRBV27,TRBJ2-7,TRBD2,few,TGTGCCAGCAGCTTACGGGGCAGGGAGGGGTACGAGCAGTACTTC,CASSLRGREGYEQYF
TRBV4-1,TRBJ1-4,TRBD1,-,TGCGCCAGCAGCCAAGATTGGGGACAGGGGCGAAAACTGTTTTTT,CASSQDWGQGRKLFF
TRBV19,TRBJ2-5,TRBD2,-,TGTGCCAGTAGATTCAGCGGGAGGGCCGATGAGACCCAGTACTTC,CASRFSGRADETQYF
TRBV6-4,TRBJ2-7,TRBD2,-,TGTGCCAGCAGTGATCAACTAGCGGGCTCCTACGAGCAGTACTTC,CASSDQLAGSYEQYF
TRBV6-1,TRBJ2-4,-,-,TGTGCCATCTGGAGCCTAGCCAAAAACATTCAGTACTTC,CAIWSLAKNIQYF
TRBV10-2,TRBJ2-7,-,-,TGCGCCAGCGCCGAGGGCGGCCTTGGTCCCTCCCCCTCCTACGAGCAGTACTTC,CASAEGGLGPSPSYEQYF
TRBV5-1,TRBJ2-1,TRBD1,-,TGCGCCAGCAGCTTGGGGGGGACAGAAAACAATGAGCAGTTCTTC,CASSLGGTENNEQFF
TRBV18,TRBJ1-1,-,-,TGTGCCAGCTCACCACCCGGGGGCGGGAGGACTGAAGCTTTCTTT,CASSPPGGGRTEAFF
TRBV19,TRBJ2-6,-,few,TGTGCCAGTAGTGGAGGATCATCCGGGGCCAACGTCCTGACTTTC,CASSGGSSGANVLTF
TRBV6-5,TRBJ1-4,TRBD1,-,TGTGCCAGCAGGGATGACAGGGGTGAAAAACTGTTTTTT,CASRDDRGEKLFF
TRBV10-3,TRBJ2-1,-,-,TGTGCCATCAGTGACCGACAAGATGAGCAGTTCTTC,CAISDRQDEQFF
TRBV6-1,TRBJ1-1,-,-,TGTGCCAGCAGTGAGGGACTCGGCACTGAAGCTTTCTTT,CASSEGLGTEAFF
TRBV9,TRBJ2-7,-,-,TGTGCCAGCAGCGTAGGAGGGAACGAGCAGTACTTC,CASSVGGNEQYF
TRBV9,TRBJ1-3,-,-,TGTGCCAGCAGCGTGGCGATTGAACCTGGAAACACCATATATTTT,CASSVAIEPGNTIYF
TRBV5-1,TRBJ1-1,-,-,TGCGCCAGCAGCTCGCCCCCGGGGGGAACTGAAGCTTTCTTT,CASSSPPGGTEAFF
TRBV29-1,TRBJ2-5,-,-,TGCAGCTTTGAGGGGGCCCAGTACTTC,CSFEGAQYF
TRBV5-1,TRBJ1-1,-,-,TGCGCCAGCGTAAGGGGGGCAGGGACTGAAGCTTTCTTT,CASVRGAGTEAFF
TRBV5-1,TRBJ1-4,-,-,TGCGCCAGCAGCCCTTCTAATAAGGGCGAAAAACTGTTTTTT,CASSPSNKGEKLFF
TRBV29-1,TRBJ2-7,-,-,TGCAGCGTTGCACCCCAGGCTTCCTACGAGCAGTACTTC,CSVAPQASYEQYF
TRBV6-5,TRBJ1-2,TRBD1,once,TGTGCCAGCACAACAGGGGGTGGAAACTATGGCTACACCTTC,CASTTGGGNYGYTF
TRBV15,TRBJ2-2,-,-,TGTGCCACCAGCAGAGGAACCCCATTTAAGTCCGGGGAGCTGTTTTTT,CATSRGTPFKSGELFF
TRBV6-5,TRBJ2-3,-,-,TGTGCCAGCAGTTACGCACAGGGTCAGCTCACAGATACGCAGTATTTT,CASSYAQGQLTDTQYF
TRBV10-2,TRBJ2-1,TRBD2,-,TGCGCCAGCAGTGGCGCAGCGGGAACTGAGCAGTTCTTC,CASSGAAGTEQFF
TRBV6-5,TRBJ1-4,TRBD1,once,TGTGCCAGCAGGGGACAGGAAAAACTGTTTTTT,CASRGQEKLFF
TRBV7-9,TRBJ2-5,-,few,TGTGCCAGCAGCTTAGGCCTAGAGACCCAGTACTTC,CASSLGLETQYF
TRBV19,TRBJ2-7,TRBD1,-,TGTGCCAGTAGTATACCGGGACAGCCCTACGAGCAGTACTTC,CASSIPGQPYEQYF
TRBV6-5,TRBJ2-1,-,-,TGTGCCACCCGCTGGTCCAATGAGCAGTTCTTC,CATRWSNEQFF
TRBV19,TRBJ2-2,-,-,TGTGCCAGTAGTATGGGCGGGAACACCGGGGAGCTGTTTTTT,CASSMGGNTGELFF
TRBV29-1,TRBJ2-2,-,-,TGCAGCGTTGTCGAGGGAGTAACGAACACCGGGGAGCTGTTTTTT,CSVVEGVTNTGELFF
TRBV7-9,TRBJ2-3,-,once,TGTGCCAGCAGCTTATCTCCAACAGATACGCAGTATTTT,CASSLSPTDTQYF
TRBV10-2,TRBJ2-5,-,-,TGCGCCAGCAGTTCTGAGGGGCTCCACGGAGAGACCCAGTACTTC,CASSSEGLHGETQYF
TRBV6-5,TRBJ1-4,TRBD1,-,TGTGCCAGCAAGGGTGGGACAGGGGGTGAAAAACTGTTTTTT,CASKGGTGGEKLFF